This T cell receptor beta chain was obtained from a study of STAT3 mutations in large granular lymphocyte leukemia. At the level of the study: Roughly half the longitudinally sequenced T-LGLL patients had canonical STAT3 mutations.

Clones were sequenced by immunoSEQ multiplex PCR, and TCRdb holds only the in-frame ones, with some missing. The sample has approximately 42,000 clones, about 81% seen once. Broader study findings: In about 30% of the 18 patients, new TCR clonotypes emerged after therapy. Every T-cell large granular lymphocyte leukemia patient had at least one immunodominant TCR beta clonotype. Some patients had persisting codominant clonotypes that could mask small clones.

V gave up 3 bases and J gave up 6 bases, with 12 bases separating them. This CDR3 has 13 residues. The germline V gene has CDR1 SGHDT and CDR2 YYEEEE. On this clone itself: Its antigen is not identified.

The clonotype was recovered from a human donor with T large granular lymphocyte leukemia. Some clones in this sample may be carry-over from other donors' samples. The chain is built from TRBV5-6 and TRBJ1-1; D unresolved. Input material: PBMCs. The CDR3 here is CASSSTVAPEAFF. DNA of the CDR3: TGTGCCAGCAGCTCGACTGTGGCCCCTGAAGCTTTCTTT.